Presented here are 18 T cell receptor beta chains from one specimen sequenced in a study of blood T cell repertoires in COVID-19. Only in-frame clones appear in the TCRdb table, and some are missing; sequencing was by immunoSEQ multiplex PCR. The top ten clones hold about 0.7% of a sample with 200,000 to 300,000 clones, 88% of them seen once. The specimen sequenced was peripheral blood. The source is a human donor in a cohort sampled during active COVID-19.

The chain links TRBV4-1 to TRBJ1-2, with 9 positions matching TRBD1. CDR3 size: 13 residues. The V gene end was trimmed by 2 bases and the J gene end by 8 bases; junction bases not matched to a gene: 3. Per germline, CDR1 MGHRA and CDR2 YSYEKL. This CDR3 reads CASSQWTGDGYTF. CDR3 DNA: TGCGCCAGCAGCCAATGGACAGGGGACGGCTACACCTTC.

In nucleotides, the CDR3 is TGTGCCAGCACCTCCGTGGCAGAGACCCAGTACTTC. It yields the protein CASTSVAETQYF. This rearrangement joins TRBV6-5 to TRBJ2-5; the D is unclear. Germline V gene data show CDR1 as MNHEY and CDR2 as SVGAGI. CDR3 length: 12 amino acids. Trimming removed 7 bases at V and 4 bases at J, with 10 bases between.

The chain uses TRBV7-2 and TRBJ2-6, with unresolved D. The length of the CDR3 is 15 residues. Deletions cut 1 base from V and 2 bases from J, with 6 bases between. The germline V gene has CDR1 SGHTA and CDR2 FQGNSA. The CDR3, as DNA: TGTGCCAGCAGCTTAGGCAGAACTGGGGCCAACGTCCTGACTTTC. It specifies CASSLGRTGANVLTF. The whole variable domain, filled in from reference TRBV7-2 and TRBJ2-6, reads GAGVSQSPSNKVTEKGKDVELRCDPISGHTALYWYRQSLGQGLEFLIYFQGNSAPDKSGLPSDRFSAERTGGSVSTLTIQRTQQEDSAVYLCASSLGRTGANVLTFGAGSRLTVL.

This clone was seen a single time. The CDR3, as DNA: TGCGCCAGCAGCCCATTCCAGGGACAGGTACGCGAGCAGTACTTC. Translation gives CASSPFQGQVREQYF. The gene calls are TRBV4-1 and TRBJ2-7; 8 bases match TRBD1. V lost 4 bases and J lost 6; bases outside the gene matches: 11. The germline V gene has CDR1 MGHRA and CDR2 YSYEKL. The CDR3 runs to 15 residues.

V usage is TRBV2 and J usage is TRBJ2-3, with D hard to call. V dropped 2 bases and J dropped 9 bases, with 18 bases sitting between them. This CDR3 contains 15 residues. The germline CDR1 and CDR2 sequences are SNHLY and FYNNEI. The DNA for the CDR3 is TGTGCCAGCAGTGAATACATGTTATCCCCGAGGACGCAGTATTTT. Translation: CASSEYMLSPRTQYF.

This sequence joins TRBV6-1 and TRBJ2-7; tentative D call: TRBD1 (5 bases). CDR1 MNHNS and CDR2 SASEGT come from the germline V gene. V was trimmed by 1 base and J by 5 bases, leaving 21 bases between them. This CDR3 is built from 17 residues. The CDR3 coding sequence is TGTGCCAGCAGTGAAGAGTTTTATGGGGCCCCAGGTCACGAGCAGTACTTC. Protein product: CASSEEFYGAPGHEQYF.

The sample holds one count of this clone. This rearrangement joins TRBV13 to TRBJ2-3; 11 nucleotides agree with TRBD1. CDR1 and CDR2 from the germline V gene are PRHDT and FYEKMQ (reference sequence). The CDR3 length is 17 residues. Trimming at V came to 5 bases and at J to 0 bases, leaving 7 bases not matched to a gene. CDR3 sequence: CASSPRTGGLSTDTQYF. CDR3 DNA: TGTGCCAGCAGCCCCAGGACAGGGGGCTTGAGCACAGATACGCAGTATTTT.

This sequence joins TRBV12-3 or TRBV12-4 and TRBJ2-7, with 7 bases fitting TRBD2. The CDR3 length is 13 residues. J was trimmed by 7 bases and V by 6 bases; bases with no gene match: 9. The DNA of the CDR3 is TGTGCCAGCAGCCCCGGGGGGTGGGATGAGCAGTACTTC. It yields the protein CASSPGGWDEQYF.

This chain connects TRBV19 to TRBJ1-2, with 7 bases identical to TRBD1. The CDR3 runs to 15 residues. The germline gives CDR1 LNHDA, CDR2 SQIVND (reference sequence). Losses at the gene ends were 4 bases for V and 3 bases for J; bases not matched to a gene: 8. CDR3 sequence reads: CASSTNRGLDYGYTF. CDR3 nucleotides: TGTGCCAGTAGTACAAACAGGGGATTGGACTATGGCTACACCTTC.

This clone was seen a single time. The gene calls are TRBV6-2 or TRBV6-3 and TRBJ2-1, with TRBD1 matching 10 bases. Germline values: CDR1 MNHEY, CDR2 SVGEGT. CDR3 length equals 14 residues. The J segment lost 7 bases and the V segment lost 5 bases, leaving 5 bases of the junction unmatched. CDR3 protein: CASSLGQGWNEQFF. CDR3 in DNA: TGTGCCAGCAGTCTGGGACAGGGGTGGAATGAGCAGTTCTTC.

CDR3 loop: CAPFLGGGLRYEQYF. CDR3 coding DNA: TGTGCCCCCTTTTTGGGGGGAGGGTTGAGGTACGAGCAGTACTTC. This rearrangement joins TRBV10-3 to TRBJ2-7; TRBD2 matches at 7 bases. The CDR3 contains 15 residues. With 11 bases clipped from V and 4 bases from J, the junction kept 17 bases outside the gene matches. Germline CDR1 ENHRY, CDR2 SYGVKD.

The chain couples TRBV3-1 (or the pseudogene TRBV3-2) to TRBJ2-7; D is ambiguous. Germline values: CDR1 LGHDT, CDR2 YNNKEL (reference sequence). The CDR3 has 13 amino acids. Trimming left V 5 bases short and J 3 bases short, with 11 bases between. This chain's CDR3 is CASSDVSSYEQYF. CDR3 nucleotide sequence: TGTGCCAGCAGCGATGTTTCGAGCTACGAGCAGTACTTC.

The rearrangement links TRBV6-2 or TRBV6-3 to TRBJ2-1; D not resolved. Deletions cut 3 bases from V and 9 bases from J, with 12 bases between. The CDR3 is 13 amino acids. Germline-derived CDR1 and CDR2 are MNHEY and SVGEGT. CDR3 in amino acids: CASSYLPITEQFF. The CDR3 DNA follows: TGTGCCAGCAGTTATCTCCCTATCACTGAGCAGTTCTTC.

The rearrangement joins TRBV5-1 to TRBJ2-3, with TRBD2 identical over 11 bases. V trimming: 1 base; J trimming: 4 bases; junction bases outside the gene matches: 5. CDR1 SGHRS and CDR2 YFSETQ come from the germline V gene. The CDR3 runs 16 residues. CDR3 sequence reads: CASSLTTSGSADTQYF. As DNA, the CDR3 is TGCGCCAGCAGCTTGACAACTAGCGGGAGTGCAGATACGCAGTATTTT.

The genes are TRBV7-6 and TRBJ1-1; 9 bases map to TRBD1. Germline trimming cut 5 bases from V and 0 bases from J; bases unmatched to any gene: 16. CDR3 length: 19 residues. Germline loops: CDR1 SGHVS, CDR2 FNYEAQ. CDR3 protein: CASSQEQGAYYYMNTEAFF. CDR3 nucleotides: TGTGCCAGCAGCCAGGAACAGGGGGCCTACTACTACATGAACACTGAAGCTTTCTTT.

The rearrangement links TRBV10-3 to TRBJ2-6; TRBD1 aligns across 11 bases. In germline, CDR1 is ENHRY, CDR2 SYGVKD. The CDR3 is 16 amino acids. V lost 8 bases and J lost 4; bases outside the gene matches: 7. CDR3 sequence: CAIGQGASWGANVLTF. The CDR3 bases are TGTGCCATCGGACAGGGGGCCTCTTGGGGGGCCAACGTCCTGACTTTC.

For the CDR3, the DNA is TGTGCCAGCAGTTACGACGGGGAGACCCAGTACTTC. It encodes CASSYDGETQYF. The rearrangement uses TRBV6-5 and TRBJ2-5; D is uncertain. In germline, CDR1 is MNHEY, CDR2 SVGAGI. The CDR3 extends over 12 amino acids. V lost 2 bases and J 5 bases, leaving 6 bases between the germline ends.

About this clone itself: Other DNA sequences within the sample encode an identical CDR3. The CDR3 region is CASSPTGGTEAFF. The CDR3 nucleotides are TGTGCCAGCTCGCCGACAGGGGGGACTGAAGCTTTCTTT. V and J are TRBV18 and TRBJ1-1; 9 bases are shared with TRBD1. V shed 6 bases and J 5 bases; nucleotides not matched to a gene: 4. Germline values: CDR1 KGHSH, CDR2 LQKENI. The CDR3 totals 13 residues.